Presented here are 27 T cell receptor beta chains from one specimen sequenced in a study of Graves' ophthalmopathy and Graves' hyperthyroidism. The sequenced template was RNA, covering the TCR beta CDR3 region. The workflow started with a first-round RT-PCR run with HTBI primers and then moved on to a second-round multiplex PCR. One entry per CDR3 protein results from TCRdb running MiXCR on the multiplex PCR reads. The table lists around 1,000,000 distinct CDR3 sequences, 35% to 40% of them singletons. The sequenced material came from peripheral blood or thyroid tissue (not recorded which). The receptor source for this set is an adult man with Graves' hyperthyroidism.

In its sample, this clonotype was seen many times. The rearrangement joins TRBV19 to TRBJ2-5; 10 bases match TRBD1. There are 16 residues in the CDR3. In germline, CDR1 is LNHDA, CDR2 SQIVND (reference sequence). Unmatched junction bases numbered 12, after V lost 5 bases and J lost 6 bases. CDR3 nucleotides: TGTGCCAGTAGTTCCCGGACAGGGGGACTGGTAAAGACCCAGTACTTC. This gives the protein CASSSRTGGLVKTQYF. Supplemented by reference TRBV19 and TRBJ2-5, the full variable domain reads DGGITQSPKYLFRKEGQNVTLSCEQNLNHDAMYWYRQDPGQGLRLIYYSQIVNDFQKGDIAEGYSVSREKKESFPLTVTSAQKNPTAFYLCASSSRTGGLVKTQYFGPGTRLLVL.

The DNA for the CDR3 is TGTGCCAGCAGCTTAGCGTCCCCTTCGGGAGGGAACACTGAAGCTTTCTTT. Encoded protein: CASSLASPSGGNTEAFF. The chain links TRBV5-4 to TRBJ1-1; D uncertain. The V gene lost 2 bases and the J gene lost 1 base, with 18 bases spanning the gap. The CDR3 contains 17 residues. Germline V CDR1 and CDR2: SGHNT, YYREEE (reference sequence).

This chain uses TRBV24-1 with TRBJ2-5; the match to TRBD1 covers 10 bases. CDR3 size: 16 residues. V dropped 5 bases and J dropped 0; count of bases not matched to a gene: 5. Per the germline V gene, CDR1 is KGHDR and CDR2 is SFDVKD. The CDR3 sequence is CATSGGGTGDQETQYF. The CDR3 DNA reads TGTGCCACCAGTGGGGGAGGGACAGGGGACCAAGAGACCCAGTACTTC.

This chain uses TRBV6-5 with TRBJ1-1, with 7 bases identical to TRBD1. Germline CDR1 MNHEY, CDR2 SVGAGI. Trimming took 5 bases from V and 8 from J; bases not matched to a gene: 2. The CDR3 is 11 amino acids. This CDR3 reads CASSEDREAFF. CDR3 DNA sequence: TGTGCCAGCAGTGAGGACAGGGAAGCTTTCTTT.

The chain joins TRBV20-1 to TRBJ2-5; D not resolved. From germline, CDR1 is DFQATT and CDR2 SNEGSKA (reference sequence). V lost 3 bases to trimming and J lost 5 bases, with 13 bases between them. The CDR3 has 13 residues. Here the CDR3 reads CSARENLGETQYF. The CDR3 DNA follows: TGCAGTGCTAGGGAAAACTTAGGGGAGACCCAGTACTTC.

The V call is TRBV6-2 or TRBV6-3, the J call TRBJ2-7; D may be TRBD1 or TRBD2 (5 bases each). The CDR3 is made up of 14 amino acids. Germline values: CDR1 MNHEY, CDR2 SVGEGT. Trimming took 6 bases from V and 2 from J, leaving 14 bases between them. The CDR3 reads CASRSGRNTYEQYF. As DNA, the CDR3 is TGTGCCAGCAGATCGGGACGGAATACCTACGAGCAGTACTTC.

This clonotype was detected many times. Written as DNA, the CDR3 is TGTGCCAGCGGATACAGGACCCGCCCGGAGACCCAGTACTTC. It specifies CASGYRTRPETQYF. The genes are TRBV11-2 and TRBJ2-5; D is possibly TRBD1 (5 bases). The V end was cut by 8 bases, the J end by 5 bases, with 18 bases between. Germline CDR1 reads SGHAT; CDR2 reads FQNNGV. There are 14 residues in the CDR3.

This clonotype turned up a few times. The V call is TRBV9, the J call TRBJ1-2, with D unresolved. Germline-derived CDR1 and CDR2 are SGDLS and YYNGEE. This CDR3 spans 13 amino acids. Trimming took 0 bases from V and 2 from J, leaving 5 bases between them. Here the CDR3 DNA reads TGTGCCAGCAGCGTAGCTTCGAACTATGGCTACACCTTC. Translating it yields CASSVASNYGYTF.

This clonotype showed up just a few times. The chain carries TRBV20-1 and TRBJ2-7, with D possibly being TRBD1 (6 bases). The germline V gene has CDR1 DFQATT and CDR2 SNEGSKA (reference sequence). The CDR3 runs 17 residues. Trimming left V 5 bases short and J 3 bases short, with 26 bases between. The CDR3 is CSASTLRTEYLFYEQYF. The CDR3 DNA follows: TGCAGTGCTTCCACCCTCAGGACAGAATACTTGTTCTACGAGCAGTACTTC.

This clonotype was found many times. The rearrangement joins TRBV7-9 to TRBJ2-7, with a weak D call TRBD2 (5 bases). CDR1 is SEHNR and CDR2 is FQNEAQ in the germline V gene (reference sequence). This CDR3 spans 13 amino acids. Trimming shortened V by 5 bases and J by 2 bases, and 10 bases separated the two germline ends. The CDR3 DNA reads TGTGCCAGCAGCCCCTTGGGAGCCTACGAGCAGTACTTC. Protein sequence: CASSPLGAYEQYF.

This chain joins TRBV7-3 and TRBJ2-7; 13 bases fit TRBD2. V lost 4 bases and J lost 4; bases outside the gene matches: 7. The CDR3 contains 16 residues. Germline CDR1 reads SGHTA; CDR2 reads FQGTGA. CDR3 loop: CASSSKGLAGEYEQYF. CDR3 coding DNA: TGTGCCAGCAGCTCGAAAGGACTAGCGGGGGAGTACGAGCAGTACTTC.

This clonotype was seen more than once but under ten times. The chain employs TRBV7-8 and TRBJ2-2; 9 bases fit TRBD2. With 10 bases clipped from V and 7 bases from J, the junction kept 13 bases outside the gene matches. Germline V CDR1 and CDR2: SGHVS, FQNEAQ. CDR3 length: 15 amino acids. The CDR3 is CATSRAGGPDGELFF. In nucleotides, the CDR3 is TGTGCCACCTCCAGGGCGGGGGGGCCTGACGGGGAGCTGTTTTTT.

Many counts were recorded for this clonotype. V is TRBV9 and J is TRBJ1-5; no clear D gene. This CDR3 spans 15 amino acids. Trimming took off 3 bases at V and 2 bases at J, with 12 bases between the two ends. Germline lookup yields CDR1 SGDLS and CDR2 YYNGEE. The DNA for the CDR3 is TGTGCCAGCAGCGCCACCGCCTTGGGCAATCAGCCCCAGCATTTT. Encoded protein: CASSATALGNQPQHF.

The chain couples TRBV12-3 or TRBV12-4 to TRBJ2-5; 9 bases align to TRBD2. Trimming cost V 2 bases and J 3 bases; bases outside gene matches: 4. This CDR3 comprises 15 residues. Here the CDR3 DNA reads TGTGCCAGCAGTTTATTGCGGGAGGGCAAAGAGACCCAGTACTTC. Protein: CASSLLREGKETQYF.

For the CDR3, the DNA is TGTGCCAGCAGTGGGACAGGGGAGCCAGATACGCAGTATTTT. As protein: CASSGTGEPDTQYF. The J gene is TRBJ2-3, the V gene TRBV5-6; TRBD1 matches 10 bases. CDR1 is SGHDT, CDR2 YYEEEE, per germline. The CDR3 is made up of 14 amino acids. J was trimmed by 4 bases and V by 5 bases; bases with no gene match: 4.

Ten or more counts support this clonotype. In DNA form, the CDR3 reads TGTGCCAGCAGAACCACGTTGAGTTACCCTTACGAGCAGTACTTC. Translated, it gives CASRTTLSYPYEQYF. The chain employs TRBV6-5 and TRBJ2-7; unclear D gene. V was pared by 6 bases and J by 4 bases, with 19 bases between. Germline V gene sequence: CDR1 MNHEY, CDR2 SVGAGI. The CDR3 loop spans 15 amino acids.

For this clonotype: This may be a read error: a much more frequent sequence differs by one nucleotide. This sequence joins TRBV7-9 and TRBJ2-7; D may correspond to TRBD1 or TRBD2 (5 bases each). The CDR3 covers 15 residues. CDR1 SEHNR and CDR2 FQNEAQ come from the germline V gene (reference sequence). Trimming took 0 bases from V and 5 from J, leaving 14 bases between them. CDR3 amino acids: CASSLALGRGDEQYF. CDR3 nucleotides: TGTGCCAGCAGCTTAGCGTTGGGACGGGGCGACGAGCAGTACTTC.

There are a few counts of this clonotype. CDR3 sequence reads: CASKSWDRGETQYF. The CDR3 DNA reads as TGTGCCAGCAAGTCATGGGACAGAGGAGAGACCCAGTACTTC. The chain links TRBV7-9 to TRBJ2-5; 7 nucleotides line up with TRBD1. Germline V lookup: CDR1 SEHNR, CDR2 FQNEAQ (reference sequence). This CDR3 spans 14 amino acids. The junction had 9 bases not matched to a gene; V was cut back by 7 bases and J by 4 bases.

The chain is built from TRBV2 and TRBJ1-2; D might be TRBD1 (5 bases). CDR3 length: 12 residues. Germline V lookup: CDR1 SNHLY, CDR2 FYNNEI. Trimming cost V 4 bases and J 5 bases, with 8 bases left between them. The DNA for the CDR3 is TGTGCCAGCAGTGGGGACGGATATGGCTACACCTTC. Encoded protein: CASSGDGYGYTF.

The V gene is TRBV9, the J gene TRBJ2-3; 9 nucleotides align to TRBD2. Germline V lookup: CDR1 SGDLS, CDR2 YYNGEE. With 4 bases clipped from V and 0 bases from J, the junction kept 9 bases outside the gene matches. The CDR3 runs to 17 residues. CDR3 residues: CASSFGSGRPSTDTQYF. The CDR3 DNA is TGTGCCAGCAGCTTTGGGAGCGGGAGGCCTAGCACAGATACGCAGTATTTT.

With regard to this clonotype: The final CDR3 position lacks the conserved phenylalanine or tryptophan, pointing to a likely read error. No DNA is shown, since the ends of the CDR3 on it are uncertain; the CDR3 is the one TCRdb lists. The chain is built from TRBV15 and TRBJ2-5. CDR1 LNHNV and CDR2 YYDKDF come from the germline V gene (reference sequence). The CDR3 is 14 amino acids in total, end residues counted. This CDR3 is CATSRAGYGYTFGS.

This clonotype came up many times. V usage is TRBV29-1 and J usage is TRBJ1-4, with D perhaps TRBD1 (5 bases). The germline V gene encodes CDR1 SQVTM and CDR2 ANQGSEA. This CDR3 contains 12 residues. V was cut by 3 bases and J by 7 bases, with 9 bases left in between. Written as DNA, the CDR3 is TGCAGCGTTGAGCAGGGAGGTGAAAAACTGTTTTTT. Its translation is CSVEQGGEKLFF.

The chain couples TRBV6-5 to TRBJ1-2; D ambiguous. This CDR3 spans 14 amino acids. Germline CDR1 MNHEY, CDR2 SVGAGI. V was pared by 0 bases and J by 1 base, with 6 bases between. This chain's CDR3 is CASSYSPINYGYTF. In DNA form, the CDR3 reads TGTGCCAGCAGTTACTCGCCAATTAACTATGGCTACACCTTC.

This clonotype has a handful of counts. The genes are TRBV5-4 and TRBJ1-2, with D uncertain. Per germline, CDR1 SGHNT and CDR2 YYREEE (reference sequence). The ends were cut back, 4 bases at V and 4 bases at J, with 17 bases in the middle. The length of the CDR3 is 15 residues. CDR3 residues: CASSPGPSRSYGYTF. The DNA of the CDR3 is TGTGCCAGCAGCCCCGGACCCTCTCGCAGCTATGGCTACACCTTC.

This sequence joins TRBV14 and TRBJ2-7; TRBD2 is a possible D gene (7 bases). The V gene's germline CDR1 is SGHDN and CDR2 FVKESK. V was clipped by 0 bases and J by 1 base, with 16 bases between them. The CDR3 has 17 residues. For the CDR3, the DNA is TGTGCCAGCAGCCAAGAGGGAGGGGGGCCCCATTCCTACGAGCAGTACTTC. It encodes CASSQEGGGPHSYEQYF.

In regard to this clonotype: A much larger clonotype is one base distant, so this may be a read error. This chain links TRBV7-9 with TRBJ1-5; 8 positions agree with TRBD1. This CDR3 region has 16 residues. Germline values: CDR1 SEHNR, CDR2 FQNEAQ (reference sequence). CDR3 nucleotides: TGCGCCAGCAGCCAAGATGTCAGGGGGCCTAATCAGTCCCAGCATTTT. It codes for CASSQDVRGPNQSQHF.

This clonotype was counted at least ten times. The chain recombines TRBV11-2 with TRBJ2-5; 12 nucleotides line up with TRBD2. CDR3 length: 17 residues. V was clipped by 1 base and J by 4 bases; unmatched bases: 7. The germline V gene encodes CDR1 SGHAT and CDR2 FQNNGV. CDR3 amino acids: CASSLGGTSGLRETQYF. CDR3 nucleotides: TGTGCCAGCAGCTTAGGAGGGACTAGCGGGCTGCGAGAGACCCAGTACTTC.